This T cell receptor beta chain stems from a study of OX40 agonist ivuxolimab in advanced cancers. Findings and limits, study-wide: In the 0.1 to 3.0 mg/kg range, CD4+ and CD8+ blood T cells had expanded clonally by week 6. CD8+ T cells (on average) carried more expanded clones than CD4+ T cells.

Libraries were prepared by immunoSEQ multiplex PCR; TCRdb keeps only in-frame clonotypes and omits some of them. The data show 90,000 to 100,000 clones, roughly nine tenths seen once. CDR3 length: 14 residues. The germline V gene has CDR1 MNHEY and CDR2 SMNVEV (reference sequence). The junction had 9 bases not matched to a gene; V was cut back by 5 bases and J by 7 bases. Remarks on this clone: As yet, its antigen is unknown.

The receptor's source is an adult with an advanced solid tumor such as melanoma, head and neck, liver or kidney cancer. The specimen comprised CD4+ or CD8+ T cells sorted from blood, sampled in a trial of the OX40 agonist ivuxolimab. This chain joins TRBV27 and TRBJ2-7; 9 bases map to TRBD1. CDR3 loop: CASSPWDRVGEQYV. CDR3 coding DNA: TGTGCCAGCAGTCCGTGGGACAGGGTGGGTGAGCAGTACGTC.